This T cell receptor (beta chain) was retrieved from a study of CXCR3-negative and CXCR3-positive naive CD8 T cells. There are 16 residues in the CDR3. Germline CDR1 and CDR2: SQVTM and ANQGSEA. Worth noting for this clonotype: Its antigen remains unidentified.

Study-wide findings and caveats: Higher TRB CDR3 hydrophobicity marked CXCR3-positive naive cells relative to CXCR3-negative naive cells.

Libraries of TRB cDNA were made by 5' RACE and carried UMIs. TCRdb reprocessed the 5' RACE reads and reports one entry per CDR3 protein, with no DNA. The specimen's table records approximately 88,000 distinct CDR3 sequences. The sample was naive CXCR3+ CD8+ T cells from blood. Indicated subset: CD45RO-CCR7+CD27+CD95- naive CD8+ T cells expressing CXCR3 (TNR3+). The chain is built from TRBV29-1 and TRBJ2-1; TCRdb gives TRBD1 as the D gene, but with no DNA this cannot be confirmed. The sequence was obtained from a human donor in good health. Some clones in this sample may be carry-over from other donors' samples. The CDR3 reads CSVEDLLEGAYNEQFF.